This T cell receptor beta chain appears in the sequencing data of a study of neurological immune-mediated disorders. In the study overall: Secondary progressive disease was present in 3, and relapsing-remitting disease in 31, of the roughly 35 multiple sclerosis patients.

The CDR3 has 14 amino acids. The V and J ends lost 6 bases and 3 bases respectively, with 15 bases between them. A single record per CDR3 protein comes from TCRdb applying MiXCR to the 5' RACE reads. The table records some 65,000 distinct CDR3 sequences, over 4% of them present only once. In its sample, this clonotype was seen many times. The source material was PBMCs. The sequence came from a man aged 50 to 59 with multiple sclerosis. The V gene is TRBV12-3 or TRBV12-4, the J gene TRBJ2-7; unclear D gene. CDR3 bases: TGTGCCAGCAGGAGGAACAAAGGACGCTACGAGCAGTACTTC. Amino acids: CASRRNKGRYEQYF.